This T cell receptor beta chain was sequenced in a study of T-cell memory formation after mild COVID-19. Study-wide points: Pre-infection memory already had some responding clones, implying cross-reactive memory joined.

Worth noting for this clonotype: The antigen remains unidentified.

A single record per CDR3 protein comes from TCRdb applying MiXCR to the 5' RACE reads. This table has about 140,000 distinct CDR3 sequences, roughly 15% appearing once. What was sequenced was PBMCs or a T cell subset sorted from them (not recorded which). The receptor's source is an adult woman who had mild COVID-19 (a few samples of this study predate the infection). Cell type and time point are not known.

DNA of the CDR3: TGTGCCAGCAGCTTACCACGGCTAGCGGGAGTCGAGACCCAGTACTTC. Its protein product is CASSLPRLAGVETQYF. V gene TRBV11-2 combines with J gene TRBJ2-5; TRBD2 matches at 10 bases. V lost 2 bases and J lost 5; bases outside the gene matches: 8. CDR3 length: 16 amino acids. The germline V gene encodes CDR1 SGHAT and CDR2 FQNNGV.